Listed below are T cell receptor beta chains from one sample, sequenced in a study of OX40 agonist ivuxolimab in advanced cancers. The protocol was immunoSEQ multiplex PCR, while the TCRdb copy is restricted to in-frame clones and leaves out a portion. The sample consists of about 94,000 clones, roughly 95% of them appearing once. The sample was CD4+ or CD8+ T cells sorted from blood, taken in a trial of the OX40 agonist ivuxolimab. All receptors derive from an adult with an advanced solid tumor such as melanoma, head and neck, liver or kidney cancer. Each CDR3 is given with its conserved first and last residue. The D gene is left open where the match is weak. Part of the rows lack a size; the others show once, few, many or a class for expanded clones.

TRBD1 | TRBJ1-5 | TRBV6-1 | NA | TGTGCCAGCAGTGAGGGACAGACGGTACCGCCCCAGCATTTT | CASSEGQTVPPQHF
NA | TRBJ2-3 | TRBV12-5 | few | TGTGCTAGTGGTTTGGGTAGTAATACGCAGTATTTT | CASGLGSNTQYF
NA | TRBJ1-2 | TRBV29-1 | NA | TGCAGCGCCGCCGGGCGTTCTGGCTACACCTTC | CSAAGRSGYTF
TRBD1 | TRBJ2-3 | TRBV28 | NA | TGTGCCAGCAGTTTATTGGGGACAGGGATTAGCACAGATACGCAGTATTTT | CASSLLGTGISTDTQYF
NA | TRBJ2-1 | TRBV7-2 | NA | TGTGCCAGCAGCTTCGCAGAATACAATGAGCAGTTCTTC | CASSFAEYNEQFF
NA | TRBJ2-5 | TRBV7-2 | NA | TGTGCCAGCAGCTTAGAAGGAGGGACCCAGTACTTC | CASSLEGGTQYF
TRBD1 | TRBJ1-5 | TRBV7-2 | NA | TGTGCCAGCAGCGCACGGACAGGGGATCAGCCCCAGCATTTT | CASSARTGDQPQHF
NA | TRBJ1-5 | TRBV18 | NA | TGTGCCAGCTCCGAAGCGGGGGGACAGCCCCAGCATTTT | CASSEAGGQPQHF
TRBD1 | TRBJ1-4 | TRBV10-3 | NA | TGTGCCATCAGGGACAGGGTAGAAGAAAAACTGTTTTTT | CAIRDRVEEKLFF
NA | TRBJ1-4 | TRBV19 | NA | TGTGCCCGGTTCGAAGGGCCTTCCCACGACGAAAAACTGTTTTTT | CARFEGPSHDEKLFF
NA | TRBJ2-5 | TRBV2 | NA | TGTGCCAGCAGTGGGGCCCAAGGGGTCGGACAGTACTTC | CASSGAQGVGQYF
NA | TRBJ2-3 | TRBV6-5 | NA | TGTGCCAGCAGTTACTCTCACAAGACCACAGATACGCAGTATTTT | CASSYSHKTTDTQYF
TRBD1 | TRBJ1-2 | TRBV18 | NA | TGTGCCAGCTCACCGTTCCCCGGGACAGGTTTTGGGCTCGGCTACACCTTC | CASSPFPGTGFGLGYTF
NA | TRBJ2-5 | TRBV4-3 | NA | TGCGCCAGCAGCCAAGATCAAAGGCGGCAAGAGACCCAGTACTTC | CASSQDQRRQETQYF
NA | TRBJ1-5 | TRBV28 | NA | TGTGCCAGCAGTTATGCGTATCAGCCCCAGCATTTT | CASSYAYQPQHF
NA | TRBJ2-1 | TRBV2 | once | TGTGCCAGCATTCGGACGGTATTCAATGAGCAGTTCTTC | CASIRTVFNEQFF